The following is a T cell receptor (beta chain) sequence with its context. Its target is unknown. The CDR3 length is 15 residues. Germline lookup yields CDR1 DFQATT and CDR2 SNEGSKA (reference sequence). The study subjected TCRalpha and TCRbeta cDNA to two nested PCRs of about 15 and 9 cycles. TCRdb reprocessed the 5' RACE reads, with one entry per CDR3 protein and no DNA. This sample's table has approximately 400,000 distinct CDR3 sequences. This record comes from a study of monozygotic twins with inflammatory bowel disease. Whole-study results and caveats: Among IBD patients, fewer clonotypes were shared with others than among healthy twins, especially with disease activity. Among patients, repertoires may have gained variability from differing immunosuppressive treatments.

Each donor gave about 2.7 ml of peripheral blood. This sequence was found in a human donor with ulcerative colitis or Crohn's disease, or a healthy co-twin of an affected twin (not recorded which). Sequencing input: blood. The rearrangement links TRBV20-1 to TRBJ2-7. The CDR3 sequence: CSARGLWRTTWEQYF.